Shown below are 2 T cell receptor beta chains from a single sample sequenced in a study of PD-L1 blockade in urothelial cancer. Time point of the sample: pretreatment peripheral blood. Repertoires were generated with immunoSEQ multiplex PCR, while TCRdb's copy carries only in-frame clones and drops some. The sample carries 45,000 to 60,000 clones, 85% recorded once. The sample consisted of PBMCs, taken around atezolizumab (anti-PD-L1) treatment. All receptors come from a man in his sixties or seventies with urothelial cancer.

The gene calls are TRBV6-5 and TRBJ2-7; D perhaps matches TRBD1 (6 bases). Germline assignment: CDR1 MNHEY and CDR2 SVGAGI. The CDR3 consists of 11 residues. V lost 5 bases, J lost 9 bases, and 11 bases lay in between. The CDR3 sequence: CASSEQGRQYF. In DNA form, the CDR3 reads TGTGCCAGCAGTGAGCAGGGGCGGCAGTACTTC.

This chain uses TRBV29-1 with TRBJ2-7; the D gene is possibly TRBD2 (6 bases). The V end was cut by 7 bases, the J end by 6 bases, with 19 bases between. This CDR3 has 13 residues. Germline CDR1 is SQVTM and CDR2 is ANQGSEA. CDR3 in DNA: TGCAGCGCGAGGACCCCGGGAGAGGGCGAGCAGTACTTC. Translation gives CSARTPGEGEQYF.